This is a list of T cell receptor beta chains from one sample in a study of preoperative IRX-2 immunotherapy in early breast cancer. Sequenced by immunoSEQ multiplex PCR; TCRdb stores in-frame clones only, minus some. This sample has approximately 96,000 clones, with approximately 90% found just once. Sequences were derived from tumor tissue, sampled after IRX-2 immunotherapy. These receptors were obtained from a human donor with breast cancer. Each CDR3 is given with its conserved first and last residue. D genes are given only for firm matches. Rows give clone size only sometimes, using once, few, many, or a class for an expanded clone.

V	size	J	D	CDR3	DNA
TRBV29-1	-	TRBJ2-5	-	CSVEVGGAETQYF	TGCAGCGTTGAAGTAGGGGGGGCGGAGACCCAGTACTTC
TRBV11-3	once	TRBJ2-5	TRBD2	CASSPGGGLAGFQETQYF	TGTGCCAGCAGCCCGGGAGGCGGACTAGCGGGGTTCCAAGAGACCCAGTACTTC
TRBV6-4	-	TRBJ2-7	-	CASSQTKQGTHEQYF	TGTGCCAGCAGCCAGACGAAACAGGGAACGCACGAGCAGTACTTC
TRBV28	-	TRBJ2-3	-	CATGGGTSTDTQYF	TGTGCCACTGGTGGGGGGACTAGCACAGATACGCAGTATTTT
TRBV28	-	TRBJ2-1	-	CASSSPRDLYNEQFF	TGTGCCAGCAGTTCCCCCCGGGACCTCTACAATGAGCAGTTCTTC
TRBV18	-	TRBJ1-2	-	CASSPLDNYGYTF	TGTGCCAGCTCACCACTGGACAACTATGGCTACACCTTC
TRBV7-7	-	TRBJ1-1	-	CASSLQVSAYYTEAFF	TGTGCCAGCAGCTTACAGGTCTCGGCTTACTACACTGAAGCTTTCTTT
TRBV28	-	TRBJ2-1	-	CASRLQGYSNEQFF	TGTGCCAGCAGACTACAGGGCTACTCCAATGAGCAGTTCTTC
TRBV5-1	-	TRBJ1-2	-	CASSLQSEHSIGYTF	TGCGCCAGCAGCTTGCAGTCCGAACATTCTATTGGCTACACCTTC
TRBV7-1	-	TRBJ2-2	-	CASSDRKGTGELFF	TGTGCCAGCAGTGACAGGAAGGGGACCGGGGAGCTGTTTTTT
TRBV2	-	TRBJ2-3	-	CASSEFRDTQYF	TGTGCCAGCAGTGAATTTCGGGATACGCAGTATTTT
TRBV7-7	-	TRBJ2-5	-	CASSPGSGQGETQYF	TGTGCCAGCAGCCCAGGGAGCGGCCAGGGAGAGACCCAGTACTTC
TRBV28	once	TRBJ2-7	TRBD1	CASQPPGQSYEQYF	TGTGCCAGCCAACCCCCGGGACAGTCCTACGAGCAGTACTTC
TRBV18	once	TRBJ1-3	-	CASSPKDGYGNTIYF	TGTGCCAGCTCACCGAAGGATGGATATGGAAACACCATATATTTT
TRBV28	-	TRBJ2-1	TRBD1	CASSFRDRGVLISNEQFF	TGTGCCAGCAGTTTCCGGGACAGGGGAGTCCTTATCAGCAATGAGCAGTTCTTC
TRBV29-1	few	TRBJ1-1	-	CSVDRGQNTEAFF	TGCAGCGTTGATCGTGGGCAGAACACTGAAGCTTTCTTT
TRBV11-3	-	TRBJ2-3	TRBD2	CASSLGLASDTQYF	TGTGCCAGCAGCTTAGGACTAGCATCAGATACGCAGTATTTT
TRBV28	-	TRBJ2-3	TRBD1	CASTTGPPDTQYF	TGTGCCAGCACGACAGGGCCCCCAGATACGCAGTATTTT
TRBV25-1	-	TRBJ1-3	TRBD1	CASSELDRGSGNTIYF	TGTGCCAGCAGTGAATTGGACAGGGGCTCTGGAAACACCATATATTTT
TRBV7-1	few	TRBJ2-1	-	CASSWGSSYNEQFF	TGTGCCAGCAGCTGGGGGAGCTCCTACAATGAGCAGTTCTTC
TRBV18	-	TRBJ1-6	TRBD1	CASSLDRDYSPLHF	TGTGCCAGCTCCCTGGACAGGGATTATTCACCCCTCCACTTT
TRBV12-5	-	TRBJ1-3	TRBD1	CASGLDRGVRDRDYSGNTIYF	TGTGCTAGTGGTTTGGACCGTGGCGTGCGGGACAGGGACTACTCTGGAAACACCATATATTTT
TRBV5-1	few	TRBJ2-7	TRBD1	CASSLGTGTYEQYF	TGCGCCAGCAGCTTGGGGACAGGGACCTACGAGCAGTACTTC
TRBV28	-	TRBJ2-5	TRBD1	CASSTTGEETQYF	TGTGCCAGCAGTACCACAGGGGAAGAGACCCAGTACTTC
TRBV6-1	-	TRBJ2-3	-	CASSEVGDTQYF	TGTGCCAGCAGTGAAGTGGGAGATACGCAGTATTTT
TRBV7-4	-	TRBJ1-1	-	CASSRGPNTEAFF	TGTGCTAGCAGCCGAGGACCGAACACTGAAGCTTTCTTT
TRBV5-1	-	TRBJ2-7	TRBD2	CASSLSGGDFREQYF	TGCGCCAGCAGCTTGAGCGGGGGAGACTTTCGCGAGCAGTACTTC
TRBV28	-	TRBJ2-7	-	CASSTGIDEQYF	TGTGCCAGCAGTACAGGGATCGACGAGCAGTACTTC
TRBV18	-	TRBJ2-5	-	CASSPKTGEETQYF	TGTGCCAGCTCACCTAAGACAGGTGAAGAGACCCAGTACTTC
TRBV5-1	once	TRBJ2-2	TRBD1	CASSLAGTGKTGELFF	TGCGCCAGCAGCTTGGCCGGGACAGGGAAAACCGGGGAGCTGTTTTTT
TRBV19	-	TRBJ1-1	-	CASSMLGENTEAFF	TGTGCCAGTAGTATGTTGGGTGAGAACACTGAAGCTTTCTTT
TRBV18	-	TRBJ1-3	-	CASSELGSSGNTIYF	TGTGCCAGCTCAGAGTTGGGGAGCTCTGGAAACACCATATATTTT
TRBV18	-	TRBJ1-4	-	CASSHPQTDRVF	TGTGCCAGCTCACACCCTCAGACAGACCGGGTTTTT
TRBV6-8	-	TRBJ1-2	-	CASSYPGSNGYTF	TGTGCCAGCAGTTACCCGGGTAGTAATGGCTACACCTTC